This TCR beta chain was captured in a study of shared clonotypes between healthy human individuals. Study summary: Donors consisted of two women and a few men between 18 and 49.

Turning to this clone: The antigen is undetermined.

CD45RO-negative CD8 cells positively selected for CCR7 made up the naive population, which excluded terminally differentiated effector memory CD45RA+ cells. Notes on the study in general: Estimated clonotype richness was generally higher in naive than memory subsets. Relative to clonotypes present in all four donors, those not shared had lower generation probabilities. With a handful of donors compared, 4% to 5.5% of naive CD4 clonotypes were shared.

Libraries were prepared by immunoSEQ multiplex PCR; TCRdb keeps only in-frame clonotypes and omits some of them. This table holds 560,000 or so clones, about 95% found once. With 6 bases removed from V and 3 bases from J, the gap between germline ends came to 19 bases. Germline-derived CDR1 and CDR2 are SGDLS and YYNGEE. The length of the CDR3 is 16 residues. Sequences were obtained from naive CD8+ T cells sorted from blood. The V call is TRBV9, the J call TRBJ1-5; D is ambiguous. This receptor was identified in a woman in her thirties in good health. In DNA, the CDR3 is TGTGCCAGCACCGATCGGACCCGAAGATTCAATCAGCCCCAGCATTTT. Its protein is CASTDRTRRFNQPQHF.